The sequence of this T cell receptor beta chain was determined in a study of chemoradiotherapy in HPV16-positive cancers. For the study at large: Two HPV16-positive patients' cells yielded candidate HPV-specific clones and common motifs. Study-level points and caveats: During treatment, candidate HPV-specific clones and E7-related motifs expanded in tumor.

This clone was counted a single time. Antigen specificity is unknown. The assay was immunoSEQ multiplex PCR, and TCRdb's table has in-frame clones only and misses some. This repertoire shows more than 15,000 clones, 90% found once; its top ten account for roughly an eighth. The germline V gene has CDR1 SGHAT and CDR2 FQNNGV. CDR3 length: 15 residues. Trimming took 0 bases from V and 4 from J, leaving 12 bases between them. The sequencing used blood, collected from a patient who underwent chemoradiotherapy. The rearrangement links TRBV11-2 to TRBJ1-2; the D gene is possibly TRBD1 (5 bases). The receptor's source is a human donor with HPV-associated anogenital cancer. CDR3: CASSLDWKTAYGYTF. In nucleotides, the CDR3 is TGTGCCAGCAGCTTAGATTGGAAGACAGCCTATGGCTACACCTTC.